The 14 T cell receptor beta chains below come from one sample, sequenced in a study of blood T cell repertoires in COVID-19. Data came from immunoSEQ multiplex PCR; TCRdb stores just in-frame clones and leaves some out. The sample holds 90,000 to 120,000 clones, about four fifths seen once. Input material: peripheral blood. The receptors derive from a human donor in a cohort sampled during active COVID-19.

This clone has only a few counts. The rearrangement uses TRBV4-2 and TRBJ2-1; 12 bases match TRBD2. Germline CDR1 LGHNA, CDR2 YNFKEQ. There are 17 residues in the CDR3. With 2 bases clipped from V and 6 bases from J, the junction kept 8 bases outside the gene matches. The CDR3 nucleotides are TGTGCCAGCAGCCAAATCACTCTAGCGGGAGGGATCAATGAGCAGTTCTTC. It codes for CASSQITLAGGINEQFF.

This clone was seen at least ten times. CDR3 bases: TGTGCCAGCACGCTGACTAGCGCTACCTACAATGAGCAGTTCTTC. Residues: CASTLTSATYNEQFF. This chain joins TRBV3-1 (or the pseudogene TRBV3-2) and TRBJ2-1; 8 bases map to TRBD2. With 7 bases clipped from V and 2 bases from J, the junction kept 7 bases outside the gene matches. CDR3 length equals 15 residues. CDR1 is LGHDT, CDR2 YNNKEL, per germline (reference sequence).

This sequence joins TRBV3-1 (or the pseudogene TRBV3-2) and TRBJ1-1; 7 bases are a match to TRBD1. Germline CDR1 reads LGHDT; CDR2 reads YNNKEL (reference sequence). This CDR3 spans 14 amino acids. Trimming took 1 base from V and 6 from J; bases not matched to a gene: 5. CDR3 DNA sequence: TGTGCCAGCAGCCAAGGGACAGGTTTCTCTGAAGCTTTCTTT. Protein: CASSQGTGFSEAFF.

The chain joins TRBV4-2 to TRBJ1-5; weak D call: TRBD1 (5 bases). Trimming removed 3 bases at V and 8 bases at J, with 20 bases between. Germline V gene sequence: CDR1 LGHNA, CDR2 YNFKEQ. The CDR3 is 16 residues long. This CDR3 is CASSQQAGQGVKPQHF. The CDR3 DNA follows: TGTGCCAGCAGCCAGCAGGCGGGGCAGGGAGTGAAGCCCCAGCATTTT.

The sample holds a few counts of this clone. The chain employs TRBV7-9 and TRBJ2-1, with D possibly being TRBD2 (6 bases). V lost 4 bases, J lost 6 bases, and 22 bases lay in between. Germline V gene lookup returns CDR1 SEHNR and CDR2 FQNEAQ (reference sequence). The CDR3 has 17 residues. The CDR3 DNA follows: TGTGCCAGCAGCTCCCGTGGTGGCGGGATAGTATCCAATGAGCAGTTCTTC. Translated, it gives CASSSRGGGIVSNEQFF. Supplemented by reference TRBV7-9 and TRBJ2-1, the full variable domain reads DTGVSQNPRHKITKRGQNVTFRCDPISEHNRLYWYRQTLGQGPEFLTYFQNEAQLEKSRLLSDRFSAERPKGSFSTLEIQRTEQGDSAMYLCASSSRGGGIVSNEQFFGPGTRLTVL.

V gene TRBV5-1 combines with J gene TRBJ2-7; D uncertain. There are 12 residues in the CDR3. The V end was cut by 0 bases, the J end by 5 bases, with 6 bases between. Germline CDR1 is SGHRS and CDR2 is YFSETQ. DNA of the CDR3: TGCGCCAGCAGCTTGGTGCCGGACGAGCAGTACTTC. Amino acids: CASSLVPDEQYF.

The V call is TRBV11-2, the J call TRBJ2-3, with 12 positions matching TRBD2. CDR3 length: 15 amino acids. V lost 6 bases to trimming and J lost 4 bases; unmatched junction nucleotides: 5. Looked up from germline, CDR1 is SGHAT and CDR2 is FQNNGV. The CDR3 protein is CASSIRLAGADTQYF. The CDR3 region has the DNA TGTGCCAGCAGTATCCGACTAGCGGGAGCAGATACGCAGTATTTT.

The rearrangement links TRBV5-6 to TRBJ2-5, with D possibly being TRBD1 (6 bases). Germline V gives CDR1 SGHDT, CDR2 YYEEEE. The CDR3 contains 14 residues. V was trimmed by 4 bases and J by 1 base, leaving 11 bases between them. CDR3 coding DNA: TGTGCCAGCAGCGAGGGACACTTCCAAGAGACCCAGTACTTC. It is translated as CASSEGHFQETQYF.

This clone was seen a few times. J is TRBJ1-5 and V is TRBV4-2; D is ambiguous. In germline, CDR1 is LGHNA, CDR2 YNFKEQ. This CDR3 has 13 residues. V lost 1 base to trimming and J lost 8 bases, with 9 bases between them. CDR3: CASSQGLREPQHF. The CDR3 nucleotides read TGTGCCAGCAGCCAAGGTTTGCGGGAGCCCCAGCATTTT.

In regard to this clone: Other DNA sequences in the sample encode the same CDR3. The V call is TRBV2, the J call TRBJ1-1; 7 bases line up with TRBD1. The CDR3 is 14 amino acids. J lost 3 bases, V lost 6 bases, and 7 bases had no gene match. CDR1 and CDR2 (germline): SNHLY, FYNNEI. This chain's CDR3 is CASRRDRADTEAFF. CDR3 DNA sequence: TGTGCCAGCAGACGCGACAGGGCAGACACTGAAGCTTTCTTT.

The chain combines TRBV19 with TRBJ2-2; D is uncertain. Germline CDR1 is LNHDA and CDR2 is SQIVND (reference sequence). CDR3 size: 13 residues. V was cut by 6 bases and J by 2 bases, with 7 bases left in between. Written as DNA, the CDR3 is TGTGCCAGTAGCCAGGTCAACACCGGGGAGCTGTTTTTT. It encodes CASSQVNTGELFF.

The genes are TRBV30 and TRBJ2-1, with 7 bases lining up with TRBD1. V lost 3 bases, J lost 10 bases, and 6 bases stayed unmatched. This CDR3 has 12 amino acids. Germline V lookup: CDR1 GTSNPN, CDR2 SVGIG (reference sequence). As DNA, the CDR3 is TGTGCCTGGAGCACAGGGGCATACGAGCAGTTCTTC. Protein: CAWSTGAYEQFF.

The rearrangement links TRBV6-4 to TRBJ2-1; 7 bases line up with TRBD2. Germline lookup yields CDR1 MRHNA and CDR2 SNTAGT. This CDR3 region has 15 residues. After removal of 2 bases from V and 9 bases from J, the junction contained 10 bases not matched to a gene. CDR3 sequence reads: CASSDELARRGEQFF. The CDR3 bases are TGTGCCAGCAGTGACGAACTAGCGAGGAGAGGTGAGCAGTTCTTC.

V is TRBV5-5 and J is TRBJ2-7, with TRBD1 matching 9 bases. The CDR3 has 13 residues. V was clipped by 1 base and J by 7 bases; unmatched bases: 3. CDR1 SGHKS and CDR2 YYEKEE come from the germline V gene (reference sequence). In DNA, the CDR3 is TGTGCCAGCAGCTTGACAGGGGGCAGTGAGCAGTACGTC. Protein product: CASSLTGGSEQYV.